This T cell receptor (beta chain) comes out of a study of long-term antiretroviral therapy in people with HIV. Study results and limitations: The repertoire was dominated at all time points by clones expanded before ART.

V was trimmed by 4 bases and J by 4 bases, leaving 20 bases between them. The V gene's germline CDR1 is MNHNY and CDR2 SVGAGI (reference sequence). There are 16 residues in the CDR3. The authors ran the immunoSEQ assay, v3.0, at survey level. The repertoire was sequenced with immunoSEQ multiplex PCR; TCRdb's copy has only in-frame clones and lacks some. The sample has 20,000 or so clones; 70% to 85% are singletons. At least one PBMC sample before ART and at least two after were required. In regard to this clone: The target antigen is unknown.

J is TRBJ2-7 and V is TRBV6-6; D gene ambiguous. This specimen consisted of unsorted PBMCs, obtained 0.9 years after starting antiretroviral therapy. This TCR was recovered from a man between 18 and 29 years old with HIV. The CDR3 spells CASSSPTSIRFYEQYF. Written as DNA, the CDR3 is TGTGCCAGCAGTTCCCCGACCTCGATTAGGTTTTACGAGCAGTACTTC.